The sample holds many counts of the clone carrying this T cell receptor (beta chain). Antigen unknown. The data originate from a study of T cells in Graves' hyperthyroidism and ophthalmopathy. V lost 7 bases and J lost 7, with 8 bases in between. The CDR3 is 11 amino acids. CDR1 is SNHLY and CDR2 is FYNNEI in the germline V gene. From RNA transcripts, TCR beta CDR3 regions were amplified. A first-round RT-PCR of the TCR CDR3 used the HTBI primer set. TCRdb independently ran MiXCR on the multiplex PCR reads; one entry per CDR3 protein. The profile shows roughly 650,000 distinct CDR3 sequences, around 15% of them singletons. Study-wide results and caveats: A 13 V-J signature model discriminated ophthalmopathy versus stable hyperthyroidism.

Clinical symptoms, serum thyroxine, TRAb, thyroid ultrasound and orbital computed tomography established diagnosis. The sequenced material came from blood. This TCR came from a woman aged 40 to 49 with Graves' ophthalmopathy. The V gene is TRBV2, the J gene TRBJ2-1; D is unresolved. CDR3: CASTFGNEQFF. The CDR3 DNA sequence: TGTGCCAGCACCTTTGGGAATGAGCAGTTCTTC. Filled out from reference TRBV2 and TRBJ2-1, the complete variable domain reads EPEVTQTPSHQVTQMGQEVILRCVPISNHLYFYWYRQILGQKVEFLVSFYNNEISEKSEIFDDQFSVERPDGSNFTLKIRSTKLEDSAMYFCASTFGNEQFFGPGTRLTVL.